This T cell receptor beta chain was obtained from a study of T cells in Graves' hyperthyroidism and ophthalmopathy. The study, taken as a whole, reports: Ophthalmopathy got predicted by the model a median 6.5 months before its onset.

Amplified regions were TCR beta CDR3 sequences from RNA transcripts. TCR CDR3 underwent first-round RT-PCR with the HTBI primer set. One entry per CDR3 protein results from TCRdb running MiXCR on the multiplex PCR reads. The sample has fewer than 800,000 distinct CDR3 sequences, less than 20% seen once. This clonotype was seen at least ten times. Its target is not known. Germline CDR1 is MDHEN and CDR2 is SYDVKM. This CDR3 spans 16 amino acids. The V end was cut by 6 bases, the J end by 5 bases, with 20 bases between. The receptor was derived from a man aged 18 to 29 with Graves' hyperthyroidism. Source material: blood. The genes are TRBV28 and TRBJ2-1; a weak D match, TRBD1 (7 bases). DNA for the CDR3: TGTGCCAGCAGCCACCTCGGCAGGGGGGTCCACAATGAGCAGTTCTTC. It encodes CASSHLGRGVHNEQFF.